The T cell receptor beta chain described here comes from a study of T cells in Graves' hyperthyroidism and ophthalmopathy. This clonotype was seen ten or more times. This CDR3 is built from 16 residues. V lost 3 bases and J 5 bases, leaving 19 bases between the germline ends. Germline assignment: CDR1 LGHDT and CDR2 YNNKEL (reference sequence). The CDR3 regions of TCR beta were amplified from RNA transcripts. Initially, a first-round RT-PCR of the TCR CDR3 employed the HTBI primer set. One entry per CDR3 protein results from TCRdb running MiXCR on the multiplex PCR reads. This repertoire shows under 350,000 distinct CDR3 sequences, 17% found once; its top ten account for approximately 60%.

The J gene is TRBJ2-5, the V gene TRBV3-1; TRBD1 or TRBD2 may be the D gene (6 bases each). The TCR sequence derives from a woman aged 60-70 years with Graves' ophthalmopathy. Specimen: blood. CDR3 bases: TGTGCCAGCAGCCATAGCGGACAGATAAGTCGGGAGACCCAGTACTTC. Its protein product is CASSHSGQISRETQYF.